This T cell receptor (beta chain) was captured in a study of response to subunit inactivated influenza vaccine. Of note for this clonotype: Antigen unknown.

One entry per CDR3 protein, called by TCRdb with MiXCR from the RT-PCR reads. The table has about 190,000 distinct CDR3 sequences, 13% to 15% seen once. Findings of the study overall: Authors suggested each seasonal flu vaccination may recruit only limited numbers of new T cells.

This clonotype was obtained from a man over 45 who received an inactivated influenza vaccine. Source: CD8+ T cells sorted from PBMCs, taken 5 days after vaccination.

For the CDR3, the DNA is TGCAGCGTTGGGGATCCGGCAGATACGCAGTATTTT. Translating gives CSVGDPADTQYF. V is TRBV29-1 and J is TRBJ2-3, with unresolved D. CDR1 SQVTM and CDR2 ANQGSEA come from the germline V gene. The V and J ends lost 4 bases and 4 bases respectively, with 9 bases between them. This CDR3 contains 12 residues.